These 32 T cell receptor beta chains came from one sample sequenced in a study of T-cell reconstitution after alpha-beta-depleted transplantation in children. The TCRbeta library was prepared with unique molecular identifiers. TCRdb re-derived calls from the PCR reads in MiXCR, one entry per CDR3 protein. The table includes fewer than 550,000 distinct CDR3 sequences, roughly 10% detected once. Source: PBMCs, mostly from graft donor cells, taken 180 days after TCRalphabeta/CD19-depleted stem cell transplant. Every receptor here comes from a female patient between 2 and 10 years old who had a stem cell transplant for aplastic anemia, so the T cells may come from the graft donor.

The V call is TRBV19, the J call TRBJ2-2; D not certain. The germline V gene has CDR1 LNHDA and CDR2 SQIVND (reference sequence). This CDR3 comprises 13 residues. V lost 3 bases and J lost 2, with 4 bases in between. The CDR3 nucleotides read TGTGCCAGTAGTATGGTCAACACCGGGGAGCTGTTTTTT. The encoded protein is CASSMVNTGELFF.

This sequence joins TRBV7-8 and TRBJ2-1, with TRBD2 matching 11 bases. The germline V gene encodes CDR1 SGHVS and CDR2 FQNEAQ. The ends lost 0 bases at V and 7 bases at J; junction bases unmatched: 14. The length of the CDR3 is 19 residues. The CDR3 DNA is TGTGCCAGCAGCTTAGCCCGGGGCCCGGGTAGCGGGAGGGGTAATGAGCAGTTCTTC. It yields the protein CASSLARGPGSGRGNEQFF.

This clonotype was recorded a few times. The rearrangement joins TRBV29-1 to TRBJ1-6; 8 nucleotides align to TRBD1. V shed 4 bases and J 7 bases; nucleotides not matched to a gene: 3. The germline gives CDR1 SQVTM, CDR2 ANQGSEA. The CDR3 sequence is 13 residues long. CDR3 DNA sequence: TGCAGCGTTGGGACAGGGTACAATTCACCCCTCCACTTT. Translated: CSVGTGYNSPLHF.

There are many counts of this clonotype. The gene calls are TRBV4-3 and TRBJ2-2, with 7 bases lining up with TRBD1. Losses at the gene ends were 5 bases for V and 5 bases for J; bases not matched to a gene: 8. The CDR3 is 15 residues long. The germline V gene encodes CDR1 LGHNA and CDR2 YSLEER. The CDR3 DNA sequence: TGCGCCAGCAGCGACGACAGGGATTGGACCGGGGAGCTGTTTTTT. This sequence encodes CASSDDRDWTGELFF.

The V and J genes are TRBV6-2 or TRBV6-3 and TRBJ2-7; TRBD1 aligns across 9 bases. V trimming: 6 bases; J trimming: 4 bases; junction bases outside the gene matches: 13. Per the germline V gene, CDR1 is MNHEY and CDR2 is SVGEGT. This CDR3 is 16 amino acids long. The CDR3 loop is CASSLDVTDRGYEQYV. DNA for the CDR3: TGTGCCAGCAGCCTGGACGTGACGGACAGGGGATACGAGCAGTACGTC.

This clonotype was detected only a few times. The V and J genes are TRBV4-3 and TRBJ2-7; TRBD1 agrees at 11 bases. The V gene end was trimmed by 4 bases and the J gene end by 3 bases; junction bases not matched to a gene: 11. This CDR3 has 17 residues. Germline-derived CDR1 and CDR2 are LGHNA and YSLEER. CDR3 bases: TGCGCCAGCAGCCGCAAGAGGACGGGGACAGGGGGCTACGAGCAGTACTTC. This gives the protein CASSRKRTGTGGYEQYF.

The gene calls are TRBV12-3 or TRBV12-4 and TRBJ2-7; D ambiguous. V lost 6 bases and J 2 bases, leaving 8 bases between the germline ends. This CDR3 has 12 residues. In nucleotides, the CDR3 is TGTGCCAGCAGCCTCAATACCTACGAGCAGTACTTC. Residues: CASSLNTYEQYF.

J is TRBJ1-2 and V is TRBV18, with no clear D. There are 14 residues in the CDR3. Germline V CDR1 and CDR2: KGHSH, LQKENI. V lost 3 bases, J lost 3 bases, and 11 bases lay in between. The CDR3 is CASSPQRADYGYTF. CDR3 sequence (DNA): TGTGCCAGCTCACCGCAGAGGGCTGACTATGGCTACACCTTC.

This clonotype was observed a few times. V usage is TRBV12-3 or TRBV12-4 and J usage is TRBJ2-1; no definite D call. Trimming stripped 5 bases from V and 4 bases from J, with 9 bases between. The CDR3 spans 13 residues. The CDR3 loop reads CASSRVVYNEQFF. As DNA, the CDR3 is TGTGCCAGCAGTCGTGTAGTGTACAATGAGCAGTTCTTC.

The sample holds a few counts of this clonotype. The chain joins TRBV7-3 to TRBJ2-1, with 7 bases matching TRBD2. The CDR3 consists of 15 residues. Germline V CDR1 and CDR2: SGHTA, FQGTGA. The junction had 12 bases not matched to a gene; V was cut back by 7 bases and J by 6 bases. The CDR3, as DNA: TGTGCCAGCAACCCGAGCGGGGAGAGGTCCAATGAGCAGTTCTTC. As protein: CASNPSGERSNEQFF.

CDR3 nucleotide sequence: TGCAGCGCCCCCTTCCCGGGACCGGGAGAGACCCAGTACTTC. Translation: CSAPFPGPGETQYF. The V call is TRBV29-1, the J call TRBJ2-5; either TRBD1 or TRBD2 may supply D (5 bases each). The V gene's germline CDR1 is SQVTM and CDR2 ANQGSEA. The CDR3 contains 14 residues. The ends were cut back, 7 bases at V and 4 bases at J, with 19 bases in the middle.

The genes are TRBV4-2 and TRBJ2-3, with D unclear. With 1 base removed from V and 3 bases from J, the gap between germline ends came to 14 bases. Germline loops: CDR1 LGHNA, CDR2 YNFKEQ. The CDR3 spans 16 residues. CDR3 loop: CASSQVLSPVTDTQYF. The DNA of the CDR3 is TGTGCCAGCAGCCAAGTCCTTTCTCCGGTGACAGATACGCAGTATTTT.

In its sample, this clonotype was seen many times. The chain employs TRBV5-1 and TRBJ2-7; 7 nucleotides match TRBD1. CDR3 length equals 15 residues. Germline V gene data show CDR1 as SGHRS and CDR2 as YFSETQ. With 4 bases clipped from V and 6 bases from J, the junction kept 13 bases outside the gene matches. The CDR3 DNA reads as TGCGCCAGCAGCGCCCCTCCGGGACAGAGGGCCGAGCAGTACTTC. Protein product: CASSAPPGQRAEQYF.

This clonotype appeared many times. This sequence joins TRBV6-2 or TRBV6-3 and TRBJ2-7; D unclear. Trimming stripped 0 bases from V and 7 bases from J, with 10 bases between. The germline CDR1 and CDR2 sequences are MNHEY and SVGEGT. The CDR3 extends over 13 amino acids. CDR3 bases: TGTGCCAGCAGTTACTCGAATCGTCGGGAGCAGTACGTC. Amino acid sequence: CASSYSNRREQYV.

This clonotype was picked up a small number of times. The rearrangement joins TRBV15 to TRBJ2-1; 11 bases are shared with TRBD2. The CDR3 consists of 16 residues. The germline V gene has CDR1 LNHNV and CDR2 YYDKDF (reference sequence). The junction had 0 bases not matched to a gene; V was cut back by 1 base and J by 1 base. CDR3 sequence reads: CATSRVAGGSYNEQFF. In DNA, the CDR3 is TGTGCCACCAGCAGAGTAGCGGGAGGGTCCTACAATGAGCAGTTCTTC.

Here the CDR3 DNA reads TGTGCCAGCAGCTTTTTTCGGGAGGGCCTTGTTGAGACCCAGTACTTC. This translates into CASSFFREGLVETQYF. The genes are TRBV5-6 and TRBJ2-5, with 8 nucleotides matching TRBD2. The germline gives CDR1 SGHDT, CDR2 YYEEEE. The junction had 11 bases not matched to a gene; V was cut back by 2 bases and J by 5 bases. This CDR3 spans 16 amino acids. The variable domain in full, with the rest retrieved from reference TRBV5-6 and TRBJ2-5, is DAGVTQSPTHLIKTRGQQVTLRCSPKSGHDTVSWYQQALGQGPQFIFQYYEEEERQRGNFPDRFSGHQFPNYSSELNVNALLLGDSALYLCASSFFREGLVETQYFGPGTRLLVL.

This clonotype was seen a handful of times. The rearrangement joins TRBV6-2 or TRBV6-3 to TRBJ2-4, with D perhaps matching TRBD1 (5 bases). Trimming pared 1 base from V and 2 bases from J, leaving 21 bases between. CDR1 and CDR2 from the germline V gene are MNHEY and SVGEGT. The CDR3 spans 19 residues. The CDR3 loop reads CASSYYVLSTAVSKNIQYF. CDR3 bases: TGTGCCAGCAGTTACTATGTTCTGTCGACAGCAGTGTCCAAAAACATTCAGTACTTC.

V usage is TRBV6-2 or TRBV6-3 and J usage is TRBJ2-7; D is undetermined. The V end was cut by 0 bases, the J end by 3 bases, with 15 bases between. This CDR3 comprises 16 residues. Germline lookup yields CDR1 MNHEY and CDR2 SVGEGT. CDR3 loop: CASSYSHEKAYYEQYF. The CDR3 nucleotides read TGTGCCAGCAGTTACTCTCATGAGAAAGCTTACTACGAGCAGTACTTC.

V is TRBV25-1 and J is TRBJ2-3; D unclear. The CDR3 consists of 13 residues. Trimming removed 0 bases at V and 11 bases at J, with 12 bases between. Germline V gives CDR1 MGHDK, CDR2 SYGVNS. CDR3: CASSEYVLVQQYF. Here the CDR3 DNA reads TGTGCCAGCAGTGAATACGTATTGGTCCAGCAGTATTTT.

This sequence joins TRBV6-5 and TRBJ2-7, with 7 bases fitting TRBD2. Per germline, CDR1 MNHEY and CDR2 SVGAGI. Losses at the gene ends were 0 bases for V and 5 bases for J; bases not matched to a gene: 7. The CDR3 sequence is 15 residues long. The CDR3 bases are TGTGCCAGCAGTTACTCTTGGGGGAGGGCCAACGAGCAGTACTTC. It translates to CASSYSWGRANEQYF.

This chain connects TRBV4-1 to TRBJ1-3; no reliable D call. Germline V gene lookup returns CDR1 MGHRA and CDR2 YSYEKL. V gave up 0 bases and J gave up 0 bases, with 9 bases separating them. CDR3 length equals 16 residues. The CDR3 DNA reads as TGCGCCAGCAGCCAAGATGCGTCAGGCTCTGGAAACACCATATATTTT. This codes for CASSQDASGSGNTIYF.

The chain uses TRBV11-2 and TRBJ2-4; 11 positions agree with TRBD2. Germline assignment: CDR1 SGHAT and CDR2 FQNNGV. V was pared by 4 bases and J by 3 bases, with 17 bases of the junction left unmatched. The CDR3 extends over 20 amino acids. The CDR3 spells CASSSRPGPSGRNVKNIQYF. Written as DNA, the CDR3 is TGTGCCAGCAGCTCGAGGCCGGGCCCTAGCGGGAGGAATGTCAAAAACATTCAGTACTTC.

This clonotype was seen a few times. The rearrangement uses TRBV11-2 and TRBJ2-2; TRBD2 aligns across 9 bases. The V segment lost 5 bases and the J segment 6 bases; nucleotides outside the gene matches: 10. The CDR3 covers 16 residues. Germline V gene data show CDR1 as SGHAT and CDR2 as FQNNGV. In DNA form, the CDR3 reads TGTGCCAGCAGCCCCCGGGGTAGCGGGAGTTCCGGGGAGCTGTTTTTT. Protein sequence: CASSPRGSGSSGELFF.

In its sample, this clonotype was seen many times. The chain employs TRBV5-6 and TRBJ2-1, with D perhaps TRBD1 or TRBD2 (5 bases each). The CDR3 loop spans 15 amino acids. With 0 bases removed from V and 2 bases from J, the gap between germline ends came to 9 bases. From germline, CDR1 is SGHDT and CDR2 YYEEEE. In nucleotides, the CDR3 is TGTGCCAGCAGCTTGGTGAGAGGGGCCTACAATGAGCAGTTCTTC. The encoded protein is CASSLVRGAYNEQFF.

This clonotype was found a few times. The genes are TRBV9 and TRBJ2-3; D gene ambiguous. CDR3 length equals 13 residues. Per the germline V gene, CDR1 is SGDLS and CDR2 is YYNGEE. V dropped 3 bases and J dropped 1 base, with 6 bases sitting between them. The CDR3 region is CASSAAGTDTQYF. The CDR3 DNA reads TGTGCCAGCAGCGCGGCGGGCACAGATACGCAGTATTTT. Looking up the rest from reference TRBV9 and TRBJ2-3 gives the full variable domain: DSGVTQTPKHLITATGQRVTLRCSPRSGDLSVYWYQQSLDQGLQFLIQYYNGEERAKGNILERFSAQQFPDLHSELNLSSLELGDSALYFCASSAAGTDTQYFGPGTRLTVL.

The J gene is TRBJ2-5, the V gene TRBV6-2 or TRBV6-3; D gene ambiguous. The V and J ends lost 6 bases and 2 bases respectively, with 13 bases between them. This CDR3 is built from 14 residues. The V gene's germline CDR1 is MNHEY and CDR2 SVGEGT. Written as DNA, the CDR3 is TGTGCCAGCAGCCTCCTCCGGTCGCAAGAGACCCAGTACTTC. It encodes CASSLLRSQETQYF.

The sample holds a few counts of this clonotype. The rearrangement uses TRBV15 and TRBJ2-7; D remains ambiguous. This CDR3 has 14 residues. Between the trimmed V and J ends, which lost 0 bases and 2 bases, there was a span of 8 bases. CDR1 and CDR2 from the germline V gene are LNHNV and YYDKDF (reference sequence). The CDR3 DNA reads as TGTGCCACCAGCAGAGATCTGAAGACCTACGAGCAGTACGTC. This encodes CATSRDLKTYEQYV.

The chain links TRBV28 to TRBJ2-3, with a tentative D call TRBD2 (6 bases). The CDR3 contains 19 residues. Germline V CDR1 and CDR2: MDHEN, SYDVKM. The V end lost 5 bases, the J end lost 3 bases, and 27 bases lay between the germline ends. In DNA form, the CDR3 reads TGTGCCAGCAGTCCCTACCCTCTAGTTGGCGGAGGGAGGACAGATACGCAGTATTTT. Its protein product is CASSPYPLVGGGRTDTQYF.

This clonotype has ten or more counts. The chain employs TRBV7-9 and TRBJ1-2; D uncertain. The CDR3 has 12 residues. Germline values: CDR1 SEHNR, CDR2 FQNEAQ (reference sequence). Trimming shortened V by 2 bases and J by 5 bases, and 6 bases separated the two germline ends. The CDR3: CASSLRDYGYTF. CDR3 nucleotide sequence: TGTGCCAGCAGCTTACGGGATTATGGCTACACCTTC.

The chain recombines TRBV9 with TRBJ2-3; a weak D match, TRBD2 (6 bases). This CDR3 is 19 amino acids long. V was pared by 0 bases and J by 1 base, with 21 bases between. Germline lookup yields CDR1 SGDLS and CDR2 YYNGEE. The DNA of the CDR3 is TGTGCCAGCAGCGTAGCGGAGGGACCGGGACTCTGGGGCACAGATACGCAGTATTTT. It encodes CASSVAEGPGLWGTDTQYF.

The table lists this clonotype with a few counts. The V and J genes are TRBV28 and TRBJ2-7; D may match TRBD1 or TRBD2 (5 bases each). Trimming took off 7 bases at V and 7 bases at J, with 20 bases between the two ends. The V gene's germline CDR1 is MDHEN and CDR2 SYDVKM. The CDR3 runs 14 residues. The CDR3 DNA follows: TGTGCCAGCACCACGCCGGGACCCATATTAGAGCAGTACTTC. Translated, it gives CASTTPGPILEQYF.

J is TRBJ2-7 and V is TRBV5-1; 7 positions agree with TRBD1. This CDR3 region has 12 residues. J was trimmed by 5 bases and V by 3 bases; bases with no gene match: 2. The germline CDR1 and CDR2 sequences are SGHRS and YFSETQ. CDR3: CASSSGQNEQYF. CDR3 DNA sequence: TGCGCCAGCAGCTCGGGACAGAACGAGCAGTACTTC.